This T cell receptor beta chain was sequenced in a study of T cells after posttransplantation cyclophosphamide (dated by TCRdb to 2016 to 2017). The study in broad terms: Using TRB sequencing, the study followed how the T cell repertoire reconstituted after myeloablative bone marrow transplantation in which posttransplantation cyclophosphamide served as GVHD prophylaxis. Antigen receptor sequencing covered samples from 35 PTCy-treated patients and over 15 of their related bone marrow donors. Public TRB sequences were checked against a database of over 3,000 sequences associated with responses to pathogens, tumor antigens, self-antigens and alloantigens. Up to 3 additional blood samples from 2 to 5.2 years after transplant were also TRB-sequenced in 3 patients, as was pretransplant blood from several patients. TRA and TRB clonality were tightly correlated in about ten samples, so subsequent TCR analyses focused on TRB only. Blood from every one of the 30 or so PTCy patients who had 1-year posttransplant specimens underwent TRB sequencing. What the work shows at the level of the full study, not this receptor alone: Across 40 to 55 patients, TRB clonality was highly associated with recipient CMV seropositivity and CMV reactivation, and diversity in PTCy patients was similar to diversity in CNI/methotrexate controls. The TRB repertoires of T cells infiltrating skin or the GI tract showed only limited overlap with the TRB repertoires found in blood. Donor-recipient similarity was low at 1-2 months but increased during the first year, and donor CD8+ memory clones often dominated later blood repertoires.

Based on the germline V gene, the CDR1 and CDR2 sequences are SGHDT and YYEEEE. V has 3 bases trimmed and J has 3 bases trimmed; junction bases matching no gene number 10. From the cysteine through the phenylalanine, the CDR3 covers 17 amino acids. Only CDR3 DNA remains: 51 bases, in frame from the first base. Peripheral blood samples were provided by related bone marrow donors on the day of marrow donation. Mononuclear cells from peripheral blood and bone marrow were separated by Ficoll-Hypaque density centrifugation and then cryopreserved. Sorting of CD4+ and CD8+ T cells, including naive and memory subsets, was performed by FACS on a FACSAria II. Notes on this clone: The antigen this receptor binds is unknown. Qualities for individual bases were not recorded, and no much larger clone is one base off.

Genomic DNA was the input for TRB sequencing, which was run either with the immunoSEQ assay at survey resolution or with the hsTCRB kit. Regarding the original processing steps: The immunoSEQ software was used for initial read processing, and the LymphoSeq R package was used for repertoire analyses. For each TRB dataset, clonality was calculated as 1 minus normalized Shannon entropy, and the Gini coefficient was computed as well. To infer phenotypes in unsorted samples, TRB sequences from sorted subsets of the recipient or donor were mapped onto unsorted samples from the same recipient. TCRdb holds this immuneACCESS table with in-frame rearrangements only. Some clones are missing; in checked studies, unresolved V genes explain under half, and the rest has no known cause. V, J and clone size are taken as reported in that table, and D and trimming were inferred from the DNA itself. The sample yields about 18,000 clones; over 80% were counted once. The ten top clones hold about 9% of the sample.

This receptor was identified in a man aged 25-45 years in good health and a related stem cell transplant donor. Specimen: memory CD4+ T cells sorted from blood. The rearranged segments are TRBV5-6 and TRBJ2-3; 10 bases in the junction line up with TRBD1. The nucleotide sequence is TGTGCCAGCAGCTCGGAGCCGACAGGGGGCTTGACAGATACGCAGTATTTT. Its coded protein is CASSSEPTGGLTDTQYF.